The subject of this entry is one T cell receptor (beta chain). Antigen unknown. This sample was included in a study of post-analysis software for immune sequencing data. Study-wide points: People with multiple sclerosis had a significantly lower normalized Chao1 diversity than controls did. TRBV segments more frequent in patients than in controls numbered five and included TRBV5-6, TRBV5-1 and TRBV20-1.

The TCR beta cDNA libraries contained unique molecular identifiers. TCRdb recomputed calls from the PCR reads with MiXCR, one row per CDR3 protein. Of about 570,000 distinct CDR3 sequences in the sample, around a third were seen once. CDR3 length equals 13 residues. V gave up 6 bases and J gave up 1 base; unmatched junction bases: 4. In germline, CDR1 is DFQATT, CDR2 SNEGSKA (reference sequence). The sequence was collected from a girl aged 2-17 years with multiple sclerosis. The chain has TRBV20-1 and TRBJ1-1, with 8 bases identical to TRBD1. Source material: blood. This CDR3 reads CSALDRANTEAFF. The CDR3, as DNA: TGCAGTGCCCTGGACAGGGCGAACACTGAAGCTTTCTTT.